These T cell receptor beta chains were read from a single sample in a study of identical twins. TCRdb re-called the 5' RACE reads with MiXCR, one entry per CDR3 protein. The data show under 450,000 distinct CDR3 sequences, approximately 18% seen once. Sample: naive T cells sorted from blood. Receptors were obtained from a man aged 50 to 60 in good health. Both conserved end residues are part of each CDR3. The D gene is left open where the match is weak. Clone size appears in some rows only: once, few, many, or a class for an expanded clone.

NA	TRBV5-1	NA	TRBJ2-1	15	CASSETGGAYNEQFF	TGCGCCAGCAGTGAAACAGGGGGGGCCTACAATGAGCAGTTCTTC
NA	TRBV5-1	NA	TRBJ2-7	14	CASRGGALSYEQYF	TGCGCCAGCAGGGGCGGGGCGCTCTCCTACGAGCAGTACTTC
many	TRBV20-1	NA	TRBJ2-5	15	CSAPWLGGFQETQYF	TGCAGTGCTCCTTGGCTCGGAGGGTTTCAAGAGACCCAGTACTTC
NA	TRBV5-6	NA	TRBJ2-7	14	CASSLSRDPYEQYF	TGTGCCAGCAGCTTGAGTAGGGACCCCTACGAGCAGTACTTC
NA	TRBV10-3	NA	TRBJ2-2	15	CAIRTGTTNTGELFF	TGTGCCATCAGGACCGGGACAACGAACACCGGGGAGCTGTTTTTT
many	TRBV20-1	NA	TRBJ1-5	12	CSARGGGQPQHF	TGCAGTGCTAGAGGGGGAGGGCAGCCCCAGCATTTT
few	TRBV6-5	TRBD1	TRBJ1-4	14	CASSSTGGGEKLFF	TGTGCCAGCAGTTCGACAGGGGGGGGTGAAAAACTGTTTTTT
NA	TRBV12-3/TRBV12-4	NA	TRBJ1-3	16	CASSLAQGSSGNTIYF	TGTGCCAGCAGTTTAGCGCAGGGTTCCTCTGGAAACACCATATATTTT
NA	TRBV11-1	TRBD1	TRBJ1-4	14	CASSLQGATEKLFF	TGTGCCAGCAGCCTACAGGGGGCGACGGAAAAACTGTTTTTT
many	TRBV12-3/TRBV12-4	NA	TRBJ1-2	14	CASSLGGGSMGYTF	TGTGCCAGCAGTCTTGGTGGGGGGTCGATGGGCTACACCTTC
NA	TRBV5-1	NA	TRBJ2-5	14	CASSQTGIQETQYF	TGCGCCAGCAGCCAAACAGGGATTCAAGAGACCCAGTACTTC
few	TRBV5-1	NA	TRBJ2-2	14	CASSQGSNTGELFF	TGCGCCAGCAGCCAGGGCTCGAACACCGGGGAGCTGTTTTTT
few	TRBV28	NA	TRBJ1-6	15	CASSLSDLGDSPLHF	TGTGCCAGCAGTTTATCGGACCTAGGGGATTCACCCCTCCACTTT
NA	TRBV7-9	NA	TRBJ1-3	15	CASSLGSSSGNTIYF	TGTGCCAGCAGCTTAGGTAGCAGCTCTGGAAACACCATATATTTT
NA	TRBV4-1	NA	TRBJ2-5	15	CASSQGVASKETQYF	TGCGCCAGCAGCCAAGGGGTGGCTTCAAAGGAGACCCAGTACTTC
NA	TRBV20-1	NA	TRBJ2-3	16	CSARAGQRDGTDTQYF	TGCAGTGCTAGGGCAGGCCAAAGGGATGGCACAGATACGCAGTATTTT
NA	TRBV20-1	NA	TRBJ1-6	14	CSAPDSSYISPLHF	TGCAGTGCTCCGGACAGTTCCTATATTTCACCCCTCCACTTT
NA	TRBV7-6	NA	TRBJ2-7	13	CASSKRDRYEQYF	TGTGCCAGCAGTAAAAGAGATCGGTACGAGCAGTACTTC
many	TRBV28	TRBD2	TRBJ2-1	17	CASSLRRGLAGPAEQFF	TGTGCCAGCAGTTTAAGACGTGGGCTAGCGGGACCCGCTGAGCAGTTCTTC
many	TRBV7-9	TRBD2	TRBJ2-1	12	CASKAGEHEQFF	TGTGCCAGCAAGGCGGGAGAGCATGAGCAGTTCTTC
many	TRBV20-1	NA	TRBJ2-7	13	CSARDMGSYEQYF	TGCAGTGCTCGTGATATGGGATCCTACGAGCAGTACTTC
NA	TRBV28	TRBD2	TRBJ2-3	14	CASSLTSGANTQYF	TGTGCCAGCAGTTTAACTAGCGGGGCAAATACGCAGTATTTT
NA	TRBV5-1	TRBD2	TRBJ2-1	16	CASSSGLAGGANEQFF	TGCGCCAGCAGCTCCGGACTAGCGGGAGGTGCAAATGAGCAGTTCTTC
few	TRBV7-2	TRBD2	TRBJ2-1	17	CASSLYLGAGSYNEQFF	TGTGCCAGCAGCCTTTACCTTGGAGCGGGGTCCTACAATGAGCAGTTCTTC
NA	TRBV20-1	NA	TRBJ1-1	14	CSARGGSANTEAFF	TGCAGTGCTAGGGGGGGGTCGGCGAACACTGAAGCTTTCTTT
many	TRBV5-1	TRBD2	TRBJ2-7	15	CASSWGLSGNYEQYF	TGCGCCAGCAGCTGGGGCCTAAGCGGGAACTACGAGCAGTACTTC
many	TRBV5-1	NA	TRBJ2-7	14	CASSFQRSSYEQYF	TGCGCCAGCAGCTTCCAGCGATCCTCCTACGAGCAGTACTTC
NA	TRBV7-6	TRBD1	TRBJ2-4	14	CASSSPGQGNIQYF	TGTGCCAGCAGCTCCCCGGGACAGGGCAACATTCAGTACTTC
NA	TRBV7-9	NA	TRBJ1-2	16	CASSSSRTAPGYGYTF	TGTGCCAGCAGCTCCTCTCGGACAGCGCCTGGCTATGGCTACACCTTC
many	TRBV20-1	TRBD2	TRBJ2-1	12	CSAKRGFYEQFF	TGCAGTGCTAAGCGGGGATTCTATGAGCAGTTCTTC
few	TRBV6-1	TRBD1	TRBJ2-7	13	CASSARQGYEQYF	TGTGCCAGCAGTGCAAGACAGGGCTACGAGCAGTACTTC
once	TRBV5-1	NA	TRBJ2-3	15	CASSKGDSFTDTQYF	TGCGCCAGCAGCAAGGGGGACTCGTTCACAGATACGCAGTATTTT
few	TRBV5-6	NA	TRBJ2-2	16	CASSLEPYANTGELFF	TGTGCCAGCAGCTTGGAGCCGTACGCGAACACCGGGGAGCTGTTTTTT
few	TRBV7-8	NA	TRBJ2-2	16	CASSLPGLPNTGELFF	TGTGCCAGCAGCTTACCGGGACTTCCGAACACCGGGGAGCTGTTTTTT